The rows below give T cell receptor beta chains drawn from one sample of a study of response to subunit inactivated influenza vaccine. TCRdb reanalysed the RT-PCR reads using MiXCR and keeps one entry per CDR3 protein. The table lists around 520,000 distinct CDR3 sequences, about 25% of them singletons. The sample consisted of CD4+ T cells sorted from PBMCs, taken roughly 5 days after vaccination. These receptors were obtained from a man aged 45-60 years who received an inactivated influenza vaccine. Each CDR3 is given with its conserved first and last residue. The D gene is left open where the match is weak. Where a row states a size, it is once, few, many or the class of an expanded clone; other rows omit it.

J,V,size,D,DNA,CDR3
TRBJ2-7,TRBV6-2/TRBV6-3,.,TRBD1,TGTGCCAGCAGTTCCCTGACAGGGGGCTTGGACGAGCAGTACTTC,CASSSLTGGLDEQYF
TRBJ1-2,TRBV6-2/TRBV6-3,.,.,TGTGCCAGCAGTTACGTTCAGGCCCAATATGGCTACACCTTC,CASSYVQAQYGYTF
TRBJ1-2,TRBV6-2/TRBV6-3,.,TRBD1,TGTGCCAGCAGACTCACCCAGACAGGGGGCGCCTATGGCTACACCTTC,CASRLTQTGGAYGYTF
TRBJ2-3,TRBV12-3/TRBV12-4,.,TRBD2,TGTGCCAGCAGTTCCCAGCGGGAGAGGGCGGATACGCAGTATTTT,CASSSQRERADTQYF
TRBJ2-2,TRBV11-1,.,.,TGTGCCAGCAGCTTACTAGTCGGGGAGCTGTTTTTT,CASSLLVGELFF
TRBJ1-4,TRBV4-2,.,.,TGTGCCAGCAGCCAAGATACGGGGGGCTTCGAAAAACTGTTTTTT,CASSQDTGGFEKLFF
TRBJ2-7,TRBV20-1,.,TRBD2,TGCAGTGCTAGAGTAGCGGGAGTCTACGAGCAGTACTTC,CSARVAGVYEQYF
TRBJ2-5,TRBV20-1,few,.,TGCAGTGCTACCCCTCGAGGGGGGGCCCAGTACTTC,CSATPRGGAQYF
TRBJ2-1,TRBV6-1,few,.,TGTGCCAGCACCCCAAAGGGGGGCTACAATGAGCAGTTCTTC,CASTPKGGYNEQFF
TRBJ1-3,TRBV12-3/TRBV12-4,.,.,TGTGCCAGCAGTTCGGGTCCTCTCTCTGGAAACACCATATATTTT,CASSSGPLSGNTIYF
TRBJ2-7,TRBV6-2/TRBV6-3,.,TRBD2,TGTGCCAGCAGTTACAGGTCGCGACTAGCCCTGTACGAGCAGTACTTC,CASSYRSRLALYEQYF
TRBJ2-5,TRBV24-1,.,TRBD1,TGTGCCACCGGGTCCGCCCCGGGACAGGGATTCCAAGAGACCCAGTACTTC,CATGSAPGQGFQETQYF
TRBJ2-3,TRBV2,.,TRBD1,TGTGCCAGCGGAACCGGGACAGGGGGCGGTACGCAGTATTTT,CASGTGTGGGTQYF
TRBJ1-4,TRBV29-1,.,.,TGCAGCGTACGCATCCCGGCAGAAAAACTGTTTTTT,CSVRIPAEKLFF
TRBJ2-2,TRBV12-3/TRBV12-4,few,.,TGTGCCAGCAGTTTCTCCAGATCGGGCACCGGGGAGCTGTTTTTT,CASSFSRSGTGELFF
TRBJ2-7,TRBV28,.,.,TGTGCCAGCAGTTGGGCCTACGAGCAGTACTTC,CASSWAYEQYF
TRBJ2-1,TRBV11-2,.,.,TGTGCCAGCAGCTTAGTTTCCCTGGGGGCCCATGAGCAGTTCTTC,CASSLVSLGAHEQFF
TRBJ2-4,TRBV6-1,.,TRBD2,TGTGCCAGCAGGGCAGCGGGAGGGGGGATAAACATTCAGTACTTC,CASRAAGGGINIQYF
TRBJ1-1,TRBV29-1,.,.,TGCAGCGTTGATCGGCAGGGGAACACTGAAGCTTTCTTT,CSVDRQGNTEAFF
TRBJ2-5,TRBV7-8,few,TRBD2,TGTGCCAGCAGCTTAGTACTCAGCGGGGGAGACTACTTCTTC,CASSLVLSGGDYFF
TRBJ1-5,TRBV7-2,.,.,TGTGCCAGCAGCCACGAAGGGAATAGCAATCAGCCCCAGCATTTT,CASSHEGNSNQPQHF
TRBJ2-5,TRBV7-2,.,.,TGTGCCAGCAGCTTAGGTGTAGCAAAAGAGACCCAGTACTTC,CASSLGVAKETQYF
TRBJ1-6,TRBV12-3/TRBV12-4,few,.,TGTGCCAGCAGTCGGGACACGGTCAATTCACCCCTCCACTTT,CASSRDTVNSPLHF
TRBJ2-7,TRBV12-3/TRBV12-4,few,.,TGTGCCAGCAGTTTAGGCAGGCCGCAGTACTTC,CASSLGRPQYF
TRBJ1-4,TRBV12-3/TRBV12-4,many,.,TGTGCCAGCAGTTTAGCTGGAGGGGAAAAACTGTTTTTT,CASSLAGGEKLFF
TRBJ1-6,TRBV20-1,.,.,TGCAGTGCCAACCTTCCGGGACCGGACCAGAATTCACCCCTCCACTTT,CSANLPGPDQNSPLHF
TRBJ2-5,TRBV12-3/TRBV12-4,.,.,TGTGCCAGCAGTTCCGGGCTAGCGCCTCAAGAGACCCAGTACTTC,CASSSGLAPQETQYF
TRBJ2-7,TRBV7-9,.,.,TGTGCCAGCAGCTCCCGAACCTTGCCCTACGAGCAGTACTTC,CASSSRTLPYEQYF
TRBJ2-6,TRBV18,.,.,TGTGCCAGCTCACCCTTCGACAGGTTCATAAACCCTTCTGGGGCCAACGTCCTGACTTTC,CASSPFDRFINPSGANVLTF
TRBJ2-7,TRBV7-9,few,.,TGTGCCAGCAGCCCAAGCAGGGGGACTCAGTCCTACGAGCAGTACTTC,CASSPSRGTQSYEQYF
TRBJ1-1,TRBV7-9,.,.,TGTGCCAGCAGCTTAACAGCCGGGGAAGCTTTCTTT,CASSLTAGEAFF
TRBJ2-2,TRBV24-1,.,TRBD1,TGTGCCACCAGTCGGACAGGGAACACCGGGGAGCTGTTTTTT,CATSRTGNTGELFF
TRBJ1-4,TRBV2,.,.,TGTGCCAGCAGTTACAGGGTTTCGACTAATGAAAAACTGTTTTTT,CASSYRVSTNEKLFF
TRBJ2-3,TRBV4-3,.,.,TGCGCCAGCAGCCAAGATCCAGTGGCAGTAGGGACAGATACGCAGTATTTT,CASSQDPVAVGTDTQYF
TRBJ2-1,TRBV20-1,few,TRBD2,TGCAGTGCTAGAACTAGCGGGAGAAGTCATGATGAGCAGTTCTTC,CSARTSGRSHDEQFF
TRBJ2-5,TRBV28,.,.,TGTGCCAGCAGTTTAAAGTATTTAGGGACCCAGTACTTC,CASSLKYLGTQYF
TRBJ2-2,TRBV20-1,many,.,TGCAGTGCTAGGGGGGGTTCCACCGGGGAGCTGTTTTTT,CSARGGSTGELFF
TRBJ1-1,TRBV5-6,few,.,TGTGCCAGCAGCTTGCTTGGCGCGCCGAACACTGAAGCTTTCTTT,CASSLLGAPNTEAFF
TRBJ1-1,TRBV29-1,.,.,TGCAGCGTTGAGACTTGGGAGATGAACACTGAAGCTTTCTTT,CSVETWEMNTEAFF